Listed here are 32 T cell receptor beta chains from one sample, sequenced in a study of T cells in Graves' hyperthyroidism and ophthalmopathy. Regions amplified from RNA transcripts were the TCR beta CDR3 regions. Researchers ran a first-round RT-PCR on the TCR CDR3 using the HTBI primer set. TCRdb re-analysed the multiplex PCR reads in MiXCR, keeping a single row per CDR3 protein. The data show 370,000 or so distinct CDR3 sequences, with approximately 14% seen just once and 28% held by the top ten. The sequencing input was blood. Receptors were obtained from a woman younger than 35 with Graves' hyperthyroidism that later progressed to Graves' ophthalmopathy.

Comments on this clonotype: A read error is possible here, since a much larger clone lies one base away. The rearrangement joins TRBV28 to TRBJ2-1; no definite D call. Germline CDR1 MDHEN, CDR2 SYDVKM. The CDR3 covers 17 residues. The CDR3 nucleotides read TGTGCCAGCAGTTTATATTCGACGTACAGCTCCTACAATGGGCAGTTCTTC. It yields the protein CASSLYSTYSSYNGQFF.

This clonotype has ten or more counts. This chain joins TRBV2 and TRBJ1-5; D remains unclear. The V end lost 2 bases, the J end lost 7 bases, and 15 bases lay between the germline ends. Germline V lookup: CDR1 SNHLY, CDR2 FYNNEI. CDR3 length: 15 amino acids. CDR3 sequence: CASSENAAGGQPQHF. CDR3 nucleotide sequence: TGTGCCAGCAGTGAAAACGCGGCAGGCGGGCAGCCCCAGCATTTT.

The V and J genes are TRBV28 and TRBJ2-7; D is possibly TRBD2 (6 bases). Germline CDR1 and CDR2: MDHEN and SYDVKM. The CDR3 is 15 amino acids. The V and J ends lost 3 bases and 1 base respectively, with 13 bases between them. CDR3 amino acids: CASSFGGVRSYEQYF. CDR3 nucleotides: TGTGCCAGCAGTTTCGGAGGGGTTAGGTCCTACGAGCAGTACTTC.

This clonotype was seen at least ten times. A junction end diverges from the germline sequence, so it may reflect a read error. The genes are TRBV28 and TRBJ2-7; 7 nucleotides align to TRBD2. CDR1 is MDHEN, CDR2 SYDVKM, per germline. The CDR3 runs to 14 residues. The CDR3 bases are TGTGCCAGCGGTTTCGGGCTAGCGGCCTACGAGCAGTACTTC. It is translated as CASGFGLAAYEQYF.

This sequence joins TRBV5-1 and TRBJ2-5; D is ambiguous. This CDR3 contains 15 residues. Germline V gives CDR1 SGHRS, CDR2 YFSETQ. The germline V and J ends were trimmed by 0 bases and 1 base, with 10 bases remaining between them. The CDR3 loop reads CASSLEVTVQETQYF. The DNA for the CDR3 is TGCGCCAGCAGCTTGGAGGTAACGGTCCAAGAGACCCAGTACTTC. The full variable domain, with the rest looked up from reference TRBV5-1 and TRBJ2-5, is KAGVTQTPRYLIKTRGQQVTLSCSPISGHRSVSWYQQTPGQGLQFLFEYFSETQRNKGNFPGRFSGRQFSNSRSEMNVSTLELGDSALYLCASSLEVTVQETQYFGPGTRLLVL.

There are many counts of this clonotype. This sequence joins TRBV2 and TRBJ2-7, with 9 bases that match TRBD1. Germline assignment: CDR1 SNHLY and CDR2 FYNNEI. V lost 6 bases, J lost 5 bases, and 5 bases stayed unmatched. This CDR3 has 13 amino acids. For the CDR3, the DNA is TGTGCCAGCAGGGGGACAGGGACGCACGAGCAGTACTTC. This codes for CASRGTGTHEQYF.

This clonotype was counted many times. The CDR3 bases are TGCGCCAGCAGCCCAGGGTTTAGGAAGTTGGAGACCCAGTACTTC. Protein sequence: CASSPGFRKLETQYF. V gene TRBV10-2 combines with J gene TRBJ2-5; possible D gene TRBD1, 5 bases. Trimming stripped 6 bases from V and 5 bases from J, with 19 bases between. This CDR3 region has 15 residues. Per the germline V gene, CDR1 is WSHSY and CDR2 is SAAADI.

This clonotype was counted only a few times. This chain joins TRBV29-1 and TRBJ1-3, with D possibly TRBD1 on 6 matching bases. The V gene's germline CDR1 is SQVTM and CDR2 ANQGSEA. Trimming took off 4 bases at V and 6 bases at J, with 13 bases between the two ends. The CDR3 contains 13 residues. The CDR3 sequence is CSVAEDSANTIYF. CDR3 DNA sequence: TGCAGCGTTGCCGAGGACAGCGCAAACACCATATATTTT. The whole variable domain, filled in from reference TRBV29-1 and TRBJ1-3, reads SAVISQKPSRDICQRGTSLTIQCQVDSQVTMMFWYRQQPGQSLTLIATANQGSEATYESGFVIDKFPISRPNLTFSTLTVSNMSPEDSSIYLCSVAEDSANTIYFGEGSWLTVV.

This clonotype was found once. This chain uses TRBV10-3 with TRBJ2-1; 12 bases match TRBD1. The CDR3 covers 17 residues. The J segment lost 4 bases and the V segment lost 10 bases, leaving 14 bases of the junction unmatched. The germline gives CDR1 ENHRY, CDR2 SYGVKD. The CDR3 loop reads CASSRSGTGGLYNEQFF. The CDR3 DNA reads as TGTGCCAGCAGCCGATCCGGGACAGGGGGCCTTTACAATGAGCAGTTCTTC.

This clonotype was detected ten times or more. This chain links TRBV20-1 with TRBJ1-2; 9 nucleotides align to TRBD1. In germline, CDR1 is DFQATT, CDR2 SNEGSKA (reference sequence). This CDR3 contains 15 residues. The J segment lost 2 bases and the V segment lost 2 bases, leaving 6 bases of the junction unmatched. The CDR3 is CSARRGTGNNYGYTF. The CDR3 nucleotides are TGCAGTGCTAGAAGGGGGACAGGGAACAACTATGGCTACACCTTC.

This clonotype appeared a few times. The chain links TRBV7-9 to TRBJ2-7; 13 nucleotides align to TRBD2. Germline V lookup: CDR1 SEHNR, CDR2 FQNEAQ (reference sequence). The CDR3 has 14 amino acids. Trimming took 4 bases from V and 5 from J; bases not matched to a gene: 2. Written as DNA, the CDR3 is TGTGCCAGCAGCTACGGACTAGCGGGAGACGAGCAGTACTTC. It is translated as CASSYGLAGDEQYF.

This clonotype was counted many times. The CDR3 DNA follows: TGTGCCAGCAGCCCTGGACTAGCGGGAGTCCCCCCCGGGGAGCTGTTTTTT. Translated, it gives CASSPGLAGVPPGELFF. V and J are TRBV27 and TRBJ2-2, with 13 bases that match TRBD2. CDR3 length: 17 residues. Germline V gene lookup returns CDR1 MNHEY and CDR2 SMNVEV (reference sequence). V shed 6 bases, J shed 6 bases, and the junction held 10 bases outside the gene matches.

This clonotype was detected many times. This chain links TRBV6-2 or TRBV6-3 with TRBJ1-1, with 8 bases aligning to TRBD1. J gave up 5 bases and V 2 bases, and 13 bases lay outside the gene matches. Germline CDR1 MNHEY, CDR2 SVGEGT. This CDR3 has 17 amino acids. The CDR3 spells CASSYEVTGVFRTEAFF. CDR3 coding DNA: TGTGCCAGCAGTTACGAAGTGACAGGGGTTTTTCGGACTGAAGCTTTCTTT.

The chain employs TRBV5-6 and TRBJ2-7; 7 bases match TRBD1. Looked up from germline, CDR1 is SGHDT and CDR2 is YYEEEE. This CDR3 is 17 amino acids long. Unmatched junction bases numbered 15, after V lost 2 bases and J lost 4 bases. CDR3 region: CASSLGRGKFGTYEQYF. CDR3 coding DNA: TGTGCCAGCAGCTTAGGCAGGGGGAAGTTTGGCACATACGAGCAGTACTTC.

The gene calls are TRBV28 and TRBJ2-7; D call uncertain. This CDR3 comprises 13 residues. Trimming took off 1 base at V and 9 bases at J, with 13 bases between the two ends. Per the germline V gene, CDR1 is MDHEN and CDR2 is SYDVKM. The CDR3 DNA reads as TGTGCCAGCAGTTTATCTCTTGAGGTTAGGCAGTACTTC. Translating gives CASSLSLEVRQYF.

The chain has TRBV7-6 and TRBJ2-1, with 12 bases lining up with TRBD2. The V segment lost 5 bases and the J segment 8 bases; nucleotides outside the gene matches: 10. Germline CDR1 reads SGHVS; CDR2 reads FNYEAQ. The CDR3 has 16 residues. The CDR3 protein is CASSVERLAGADEQFF. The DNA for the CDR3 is TGTGCCAGCAGCGTAGAAAGACTAGCGGGAGCGGATGAGCAGTTCTTC.

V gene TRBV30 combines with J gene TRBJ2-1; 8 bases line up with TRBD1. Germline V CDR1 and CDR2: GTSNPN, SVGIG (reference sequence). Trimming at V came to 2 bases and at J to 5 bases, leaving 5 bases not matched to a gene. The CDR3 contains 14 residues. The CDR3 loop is CAWSPDRENNEQFF. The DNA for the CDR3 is TGTGCCTGGAGTCCGGACAGGGAGAACAATGAGCAGTTCTTC.

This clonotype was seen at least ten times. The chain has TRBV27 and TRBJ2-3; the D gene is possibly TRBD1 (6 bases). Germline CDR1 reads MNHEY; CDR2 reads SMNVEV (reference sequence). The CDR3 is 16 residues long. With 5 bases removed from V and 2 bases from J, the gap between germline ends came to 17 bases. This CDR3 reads CASSTLVGAPTDTQYF. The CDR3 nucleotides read TGTGCCAGCAGTACGCTAGTGGGGGCACCCACAGATACGCAGTATTTT.

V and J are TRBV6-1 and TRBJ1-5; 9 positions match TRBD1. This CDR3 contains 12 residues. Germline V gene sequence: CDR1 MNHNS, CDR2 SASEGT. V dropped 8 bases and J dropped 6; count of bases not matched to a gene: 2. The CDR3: CASGDRVQPQHF. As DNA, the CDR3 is TGTGCCAGCGGGGACAGGGTTCAGCCCCAGCATTTT.

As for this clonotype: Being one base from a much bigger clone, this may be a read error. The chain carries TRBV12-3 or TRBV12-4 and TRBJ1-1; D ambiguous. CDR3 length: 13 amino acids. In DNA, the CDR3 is TGTGCCAGCCTTCACTCCATGAACACTGAAGCTTCCTTT. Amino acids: CASLHSMNTEASF.

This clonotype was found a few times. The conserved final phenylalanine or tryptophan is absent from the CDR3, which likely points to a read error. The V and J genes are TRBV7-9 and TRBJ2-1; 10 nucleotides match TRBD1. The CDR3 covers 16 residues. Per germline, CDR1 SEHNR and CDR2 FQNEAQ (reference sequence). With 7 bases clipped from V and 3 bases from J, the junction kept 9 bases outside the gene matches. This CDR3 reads CASTTTRDRGYNEQFC. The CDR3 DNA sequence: TGTGCCAGCACCACAACCCGGGACAGGGGCTACAATGAGCAGTTCTGC.

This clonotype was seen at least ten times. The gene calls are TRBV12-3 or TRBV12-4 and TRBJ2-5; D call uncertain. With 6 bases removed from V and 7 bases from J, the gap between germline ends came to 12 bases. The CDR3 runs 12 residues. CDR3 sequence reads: CASRSGSGTQYF. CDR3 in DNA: TGTGCCAGCAGATCTGGTTCTGGGACCCAGTACTTC.

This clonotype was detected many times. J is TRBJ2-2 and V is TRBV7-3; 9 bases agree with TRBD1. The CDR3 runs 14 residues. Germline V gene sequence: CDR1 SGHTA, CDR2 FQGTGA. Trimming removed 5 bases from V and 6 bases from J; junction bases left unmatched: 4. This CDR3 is CASSRGQGPGELFF. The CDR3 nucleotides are TGTGCCAGCAGCCGGGGACAGGGCCCCGGGGAGCTGTTTTTT.

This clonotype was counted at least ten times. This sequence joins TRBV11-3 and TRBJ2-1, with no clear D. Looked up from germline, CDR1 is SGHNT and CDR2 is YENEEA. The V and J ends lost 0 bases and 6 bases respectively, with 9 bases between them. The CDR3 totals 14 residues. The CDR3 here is CASSLEGRGNEQFF. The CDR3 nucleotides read TGTGCCAGCAGCTTAGAGGGCCGAGGCAATGAGCAGTTCTTC.

Written as DNA, the CDR3 is TGCAGTGGCACCGGGACAGGGGAGGCTAATGAAAAACTGTTTTTT. Residues: CSGTGTGEANEKLFF. The rearrangement joins TRBV20-1 to TRBJ1-4, with 10 bases lining up with TRBD1. Unmatched junction bases numbered 8, after V lost 7 bases and J lost 3 bases. The CDR3 has 15 residues. The germline V gene encodes CDR1 DFQATT and CDR2 SNEGSKA (reference sequence).

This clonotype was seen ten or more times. For the CDR3, the DNA is TGTGCCAGCATTCCCGACACTTTGAACACTGAAGCTTTCTTT. Its protein product is CASIPDTLNTEAFF. This rearrangement joins TRBV2 to TRBJ1-1, with D uncertain. V lost 7 bases and J 0 bases, leaving 12 bases between the germline ends. The CDR3 contains 14 residues. CDR1 is SNHLY and CDR2 is FYNNEI in the germline V gene.

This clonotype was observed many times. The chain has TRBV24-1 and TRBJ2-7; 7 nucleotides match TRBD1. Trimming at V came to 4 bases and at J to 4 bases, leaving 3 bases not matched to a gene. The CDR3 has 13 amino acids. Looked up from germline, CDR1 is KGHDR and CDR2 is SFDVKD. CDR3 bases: TGTGCCACCAGTGAACCGGACAGGTACGAGCAGTACTTC. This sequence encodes CATSEPDRYEQYF.

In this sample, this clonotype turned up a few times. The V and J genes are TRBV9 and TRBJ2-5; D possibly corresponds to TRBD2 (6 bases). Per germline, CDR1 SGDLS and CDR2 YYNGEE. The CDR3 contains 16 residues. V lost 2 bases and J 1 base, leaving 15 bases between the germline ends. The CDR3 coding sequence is TGTGCCAGCAGCGTTCTAAACGGGGGTGGCCAAGAGACCCAGTACTTC. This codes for CASSVLNGGGQETQYF.

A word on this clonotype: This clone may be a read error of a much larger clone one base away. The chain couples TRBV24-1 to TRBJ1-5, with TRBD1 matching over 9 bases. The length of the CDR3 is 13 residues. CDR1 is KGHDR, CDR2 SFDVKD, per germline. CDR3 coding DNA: TGTACCGTGTCCACAGGGGGCGACCAGCCCCAGCATTTT. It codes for CTVSTGGDQPQHF.

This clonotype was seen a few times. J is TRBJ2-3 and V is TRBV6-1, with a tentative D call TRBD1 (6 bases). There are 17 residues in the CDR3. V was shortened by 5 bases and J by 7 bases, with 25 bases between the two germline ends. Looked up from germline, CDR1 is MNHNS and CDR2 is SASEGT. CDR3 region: CASSLRMGTQGSYTQYF. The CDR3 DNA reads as TGTGCCAGCAGTTTACGGATGGGGACACAGGGCTCATATACGCAGTATTTT.

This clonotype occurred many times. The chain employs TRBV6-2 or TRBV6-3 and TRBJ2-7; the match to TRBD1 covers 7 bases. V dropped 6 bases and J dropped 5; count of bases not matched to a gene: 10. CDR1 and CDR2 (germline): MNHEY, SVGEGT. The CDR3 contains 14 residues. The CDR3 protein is CASRTTGMLHEQYF. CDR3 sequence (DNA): TGTGCCAGCAGGACGACAGGGATGCTCCACGAGCAGTACTTC.

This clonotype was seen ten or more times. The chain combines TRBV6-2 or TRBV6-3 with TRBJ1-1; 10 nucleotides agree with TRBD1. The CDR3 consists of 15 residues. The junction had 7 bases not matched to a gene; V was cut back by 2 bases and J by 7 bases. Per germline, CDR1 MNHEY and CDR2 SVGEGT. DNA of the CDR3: TGTGCCAGCAGTTACCCTGGACAGGGGGAAAATGAAGCTTTCTTT. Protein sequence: CASSYPGQGENEAFF.